The rows below give T cell receptor beta chains drawn from one sample of a study of shared clonotypes between healthy human individuals. Data came from immunoSEQ multiplex PCR; TCRdb stores just in-frame clones and leaves some out. This table holds roughly 2.2 million clones, just over 90% found once. Sequencing input: naive CD4+ T cells from PBMCs. These receptors were obtained from a man in his late teens or twenties in good health. Some clones in this sample may be carry-over from other donors' samples. The CDR3 runs from the conserved cysteine through the conserved F or W. Fields, in order: CDR3 protein, J gene, V gene.

CDR3: CASSEPARGEGEQYF; J: TRBJ2-7; V: TRBV6-1
CDR3: CASSLEMNTEAFF; J: TRBJ1-1; V: TRBV7-3
CDR3: CASSGITYRGWIEKLFF; J: TRBJ1-4; V: TRBV6-1
CDR3: CASRLTRTSSYEQYF; J: TRBJ2-7; V: TRBV6-5
CDR3: CASSSTGDEAFF; J: TRBJ1-1; V: TRBV6-5
CDR3: CASSHREGDEQFF; J: TRBJ2-1; V: TRBV6-5
CDR3: CASSWDRGGDEQYF; J: TRBJ2-7; V: TRBV5-1
CDR3: CASSYSMGSPSFSF; J: TRBJ1-1; V: TRBV6-6
CDR3: CASSLMGGQASLLYGYTF; J: TRBJ1-2; V: TRBV7-8
CDR3: CASSPQGAGNTIYF; J: TRBJ1-3; V: TRBV5-6
CDR3: CASSQDWGLPGVTSYNEQFF; J: TRBJ2-1; V: TRBV4-3
CDR3: CASGPPYHNEQFF; J: TRBJ2-1; V: TRBV12-5
CDR3: CASSGSYEQYF; J: TRBJ2-7; V: TRBV7-8
CDR3: CASSPRRGGPTQYF; J: TRBJ2-3; V: TRBV7-3
CDR3: CASSHPGLAGDPGREQYF; J: TRBJ2-7; V: TRBV4-1
CDR3: CASSPWGLAPSTDTQYF; J: TRBJ2-3; V: TRBV9
CDR3: CASSFGSPTANYEQYF; J: TRBJ2-7; V: TRBV5-4
CDR3: CAWSVRRSSYEQYF; J: TRBJ2-7; V: TRBV30
CDR3: CASSSGGTDTQYF; J: TRBJ2-3; V: TRBV7-3
CDR3: CASSLVLYEQYF; J: TRBJ2-7; V: TRBV7-2
CDR3: CARSHRRLAGGVSYNEQFF; J: TRBJ2-1; V: TRBV5-3
CDR3: CASSLDLNTEAFF; J: TRBJ1-1; V: TRBV5-4
CDR3: CASSQVSQREYGTDTQYF; J: TRBJ2-3; V: TRBV4-2
CDR3: CATRARDRPYEQYF; J: TRBJ2-7; V: TRBV15
CDR3: CASSPRRAGGQETQYF; J: TRBJ2-5; V: TRBV7-8
CDR3: CASIPPGLAGEGSYYEQYF; J: TRBJ2-7; V: TRBV28
CDR3: CVSSLGDRGTSNYGYTF; J: TRBJ1-2; V: TRBV5-6
CDR3: CASSLTYRDTIYF; J: TRBJ1-3; V: TRBV7-2
CDR3: CASSPADREEETQYF; J: TRBJ2-5; V: TRBV5-1
CDR3: CASSSQGTSYEQYF; J: TRBJ2-7; V: TRBV6-1
CDR3: CASSPQGVYEQYF; J: TRBJ2-7; V: TRBV18
CDR3: CASSYSSRGLGNTIYF; J: TRBJ1-3; V: TRBV6-6
CDR3: CASSPDDTPFREQYF; J: TRBJ2-7; V: TRBV18
CDR3: CASRGGLAVAYNEQFF; J: TRBJ2-1; V: TRBV6-6
CDR3: CASSSFGVRGDSGANVLTF; J: TRBJ2-6; V: TRBV11-2
CDR3: CASRQGAMTTNEKLFF; J: TRBJ1-4; V: TRBV27
CDR3: CASSQDRGQETQYF; J: TRBJ2-5; V: TRBV5-1
CDR3: CASSLAGDGSNTDTQYF; J: TRBJ2-3; V: TRBV5-1
CDR3: CASSPRRGELFF; J: TRBJ2-2; V: TRBV18
CDR3: CASSREDSQSSYEQYF; J: TRBJ2-7; V: TRBV4-1
CDR3: CASSFVSGYGGEQYF; J: TRBJ2-7; V: TRBV2
CDR3: CATEGASGRADTQYF; J: TRBJ2-3; V: TRBV28